The subject of this entry is one T cell receptor beta chain. The antigen it recognizes is unknown. Per-nucleotide qualities are absent, and no much larger clonotype sits a single base away. Library construction relied on the immunoSEQ multiplex PCR assay. The table was pulled from immuneACCESS by TCRdb, which kept in-frame rearrangements only. Such tables lose some clones; where checked, under half of the loss comes from unresolved V genes, and the rest has no known cause. This sample lists about 97,000 clones; around 96% were detected once. Of the sample, roughly 0.33% falls within the top ten clones. At the junction V is shortened by 6 bases and J by 3 bases; bases outside the gene matches: 5. Reading the germline V gene (reference sequence) gives CDR1 LNHDA and CDR2 SQIVND. The CDR3 numbers 15 residues from cysteine through phenylalanine. Of all the DNA, just the CDR3 is kept, 45 bases in frame from base 1.

The data originate from a study of technical replicates of blood from several donors (dated by TCRdb to the late 2010s). Material: T cells isolated from PBMCs. The receptor was isolated from a human donor in good health. The rearrangement joined TRBV19 to TRBJ2-3, with 11 central nucleotides matching TRBD2. The DNA reads as follows: TGTGCCAGTAGCCTCACTAGCGGGAGTACAGATACGCAGTATTTT. It translates to CASSLTSGSTDTQYF.